Included here is one T cell receptor (beta chain) sequence, with context. The sample is drawn from a study of cytomegalovirus exposure and HLA in healthy donors. PCR used 60 Vbeta primers and 13 Jbeta primers. Profiled with immunoSEQ multiplex PCR; TCRdb holds only in-frame clones, not every one. The table lists approximately 160,000 clones, 80% of them singletons. Germline CDR1 reads SGHRS; CDR2 reads YFSETQ. Deletions cut 4 bases from V and 0 bases from J, with 9 bases between. The CDR3 contains 14 residues. The receptor comes from a woman aged 50 to 60 in good health and CMV-seropositive. The specimen was PBMCs. The chain couples TRBV5-1 to TRBJ2-3; D is possibly TRBD2 (6 bases). CDR3 loop: CASSAGISTDTQYF. In DNA, the CDR3 is TGCGCCAGCAGCGCGGGGATTAGCACAGATACGCAGTATTTT.